This T cell receptor beta chain appears in the sequencing data of a study of CD8 T cells in ankylosing spondylitis. Regarding the study as a whole: Past research had described some motif variants in reactive arthritis synovial fluid and blood. According to the report, clones linked to the disease were significantly enriched in matched synovial fluid samples taken from ankylosing spondylitis patients. Within ankylosing spondylitis blood, a TCR beta motif made up of eight highly homologous variants appeared to be characteristic.

The table lists this clonotype with many counts. No antigen is known for it. Libraries of TCR beta came from quantitative 5'-RACE with molecular barcodes. TCRdb fed the 5' RACE reads into MiXCR, producing one record per CDR3 protein. The profile shows approximately 550,000 distinct CDR3 sequences, 12% of them singletons. V was clipped by 5 bases and J by 6 bases, with 14 bases between them. Germline assignment: CDR1 SEHNR and CDR2 FQNEAQ (reference sequence). This CDR3 spans 14 amino acids. The chain carries TRBV7-9 and TRBJ1-5, with D tentatively TRBD1 (5 bases). This sequence was found in a male donor with ankylosing spondylitis. Sequenced material: blood, either unsorted or a sorted T cell fraction (not recorded which). The CDR3 nucleotides are TGTGCCAGCAGCGATGGACAAGACGGTCAGCCCCAGCATTTT. It encodes CASSDGQDGQPQHF.